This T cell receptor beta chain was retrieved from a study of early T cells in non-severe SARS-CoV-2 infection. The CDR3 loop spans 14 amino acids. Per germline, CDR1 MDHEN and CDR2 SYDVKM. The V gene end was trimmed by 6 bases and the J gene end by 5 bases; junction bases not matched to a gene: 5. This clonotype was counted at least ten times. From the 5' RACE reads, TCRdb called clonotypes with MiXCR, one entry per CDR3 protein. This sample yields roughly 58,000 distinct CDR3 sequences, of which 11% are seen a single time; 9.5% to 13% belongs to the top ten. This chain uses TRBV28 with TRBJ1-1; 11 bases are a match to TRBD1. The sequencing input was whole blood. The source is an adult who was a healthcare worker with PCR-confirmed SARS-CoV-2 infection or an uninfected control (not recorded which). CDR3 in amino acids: CASRDGQGATEAFF. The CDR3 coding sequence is TGTGCCAGCAGAGACGGACAGGGGGCGACTGAAGCTTTCTTT. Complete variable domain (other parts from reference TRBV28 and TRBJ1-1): DVKVTQSSRYLVKRTGEKVFLECVQDMDHENMFWYRQDPGLGLRLIYFSYDVKMKEKGDIPEGYSVSREKKERFSLILESASTNQTSMYLCASRDGQGATEAFFGQGTRLTVV.